A few counts support the clone carrying this T cell receptor (beta chain). Its target is unknown. Germline V gene data show CDR1 as MNHEY and CDR2 as SVGAGI. Trimming took 0 bases from V and 2 from J, leaving 10 bases between them. This CDR3 spans 15 amino acids. This specimen comes from a study of T-cell memory formation after mild COVID-19. Overall study: TCR clusters were mostly donor specific. The study's findings and limits: Day 37-peaking second-wave clones had unconfirmed SARS-CoV-2 specificity. The study found balanced CD4/CD8 in clones contracting day 15 to 85 and a CD4+ lean in later expanders.

Employing constant-segment primers, 5'RACE generated TCR alpha and TCR beta cDNA libraries bearing sample barcodes and UMIs. One entry per CDR3 protein, called by TCRdb with MiXCR from the 5' RACE reads. The sample has about 270,000 distinct CDR3 sequences, 15% seen once; the top ten hold 2.1%. The specimen sequenced was PBMCs or a T cell subset sorted from them (not recorded which). This chain joins TRBV6-5 and TRBJ1-2; D possibly corresponds to TRBD1 (6 bases). The sequence came from an adult woman who had mild COVID-19 (a few samples of this study predate the infection). Cell type and time point are not known. CDR3 region: CASSYSGGPNYGYTF. CDR3 DNA sequence: TGTGCCAGCAGTTACTCGGGGGGCCCGAACTATGGCTACACCTTC.